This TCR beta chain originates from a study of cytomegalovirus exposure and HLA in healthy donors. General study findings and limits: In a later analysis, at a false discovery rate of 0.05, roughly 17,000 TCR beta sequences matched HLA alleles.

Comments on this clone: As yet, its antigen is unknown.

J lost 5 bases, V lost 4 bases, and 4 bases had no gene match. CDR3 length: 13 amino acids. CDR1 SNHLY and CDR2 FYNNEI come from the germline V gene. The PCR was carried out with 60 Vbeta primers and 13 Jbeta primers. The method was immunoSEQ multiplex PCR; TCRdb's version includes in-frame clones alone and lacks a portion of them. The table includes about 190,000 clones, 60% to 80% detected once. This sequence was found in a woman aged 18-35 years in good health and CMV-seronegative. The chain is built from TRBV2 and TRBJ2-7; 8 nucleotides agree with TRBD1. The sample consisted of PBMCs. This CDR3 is CASSGQGADEQYF. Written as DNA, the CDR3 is TGTGCCAGCAGTGGGCAGGGGGCCGACGAGCAGTACTTC. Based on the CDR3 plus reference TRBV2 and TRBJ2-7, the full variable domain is EPEVTQTPSHQVTQMGQEVILRCVPISNHLYFYWYRQILGQKVEFLVSFYNNEISEKSEIFDDQFSVERPDGSNFTLKIRSTKLEDSAMYFCASSGQGADEQYFGPGTRLTVT.